The 18 T cell receptor beta chains below were found in one sample sequenced in a study of HIV-infected patients and healthy controls. Whole blood was used without fractionation, so all unsorted peripheral T cells were included. cDNA was made from 500 ng RNA using alpha and beta constant primers. Each of the alpha and beta chains got its own library through chain-specific third strand synthesis with indices. Each CDR3 protein is one row after TCRdb ran MiXCR on the 5' RACE reads. The sample contains 18,000 or so distinct CDR3 sequences, 10% of which appear only once. Sequencing input: blood. The receptor source for this set is an adult in good health.

This clonotype was counted ten times or more. This chain connects TRBV29-1 to TRBJ2-1; 9 bases match TRBD2. The CDR3 sequence is 19 residues long. Germline V CDR1 and CDR2: SQVTM, ANQGSEA. V dropped 1 base and J dropped 0; count of bases not matched to a gene: 13. CDR3 sequence reads: CSVEGSGRSQLLSYNEQFF. The CDR3, as DNA: TGCAGCGTTGAAGGGAGCGGGAGGTCCCAACTACTCTCCTACAATGAGCAGTTCTTC.

The chain recombines TRBV29-1 with TRBJ2-1; D is perhaps TRBD2 (6 bases). The CDR3 runs to 15 residues. From germline, CDR1 is SQVTM and CDR2 ANQGSEA. Trimming pared 6 bases from V and 4 bases from J, leaving 19 bases between. The CDR3 here is CSVPRPGGMYNEQFF. The CDR3 nucleotides are TGCAGCGTCCCACGGCCCGGCGGGATGTACAATGAGCAGTTCTTC.

There are many counts of this clonotype. CDR3 in DNA: TGTGCCAGCAGTTTAGGAGGGAGCAATCAGCCCCAGCATTTT. Its protein is CASSLGGSNQPQHF. The rearrangement joins TRBV27 to TRBJ1-5; D is undetermined. The CDR3 extends over 14 amino acids. Germline V gene data show CDR1 as MNHEY and CDR2 as SMNVEV (reference sequence). The V and J ends lost 2 bases and 1 base respectively, with 6 bases between them.

This clonotype was found many times. The chain employs TRBV7-2 and TRBJ2-3, with 7 bases that match TRBD2. V shed 4 bases, J shed 3 bases, and the junction held 10 bases outside the gene matches. Germline lookup yields CDR1 SGHTA and CDR2 FQGNSA. The CDR3 has 16 amino acids. The CDR3 DNA sequence: TGTGCCAGCAGCTATAGAGGCGGGAGCGGGACAGATACGCAGTATTTT. Amino acids: CASSYRGGSGTDTQYF.

The chain joins TRBV18 to TRBJ2-2; weak D call: TRBD1 (6 bases). Germline V CDR1 and CDR2: KGHSH, LQKENI. V gave up 8 bases and J gave up 6 bases, with 13 bases separating them. The CDR3 is 13 amino acids. This CDR3 is CASGQFDAGELFF. The CDR3 nucleotides are TGTGCCAGCGGACAGTTCGACGCCGGGGAGCTGTTTTTT.

There are many counts of this clonotype. The J gene is TRBJ2-1, the V gene TRBV7-8; either TRBD1 or TRBD2 may supply D (7 bases each). CDR3 length: 13 residues. Trimming removed 5 bases at V and 6 bases at J, with 11 bases between. The germline V gene has CDR1 SGHVS and CDR2 FQNEAQ. The DNA of the CDR3 is TGTGCCAGCAGCCCAGGGGGGGGCAATGAGCAGTTCTTC. Amino acids: CASSPGGGNEQFF.

This clonotype was counted many times. The chain links TRBV6-1 to TRBJ1-2, with D possibly TRBD1 on 5 matching bases. Trimming stripped 5 bases from V and 8 bases from J, with 18 bases between. The CDR3 totals 14 residues. The germline CDR1 and CDR2 sequences are MNHNS and SASEGT. Here the CDR3 reads CASSPQGTVKGYTF. For the CDR3, the DNA is TGTGCCAGCAGTCCACAAGGGACCGTAAAAGGCTACACCTTC.

This clonotype is classed as medium-sized. This sequence joins TRBV6-5 and TRBJ2-1, with D unresolved. The length of the CDR3 is 17 residues. Germline lookup yields CDR1 MNHEY and CDR2 SVGAGI. V was shortened by 5 bases and J by 0 bases, with 17 bases between the two germline ends. The CDR3 spells CASSPTTRTASYNEQFF. The CDR3 DNA follows: TGTGCCAGCAGTCCCACTACACGAACTGCCTCCTACAATGAGCAGTTCTTC.

This clonotype was found many times. The V call is TRBV6-5, the J call TRBJ2-4; TRBD2 matches 8 bases. Unmatched junction bases numbered 7, after V lost 0 bases and J lost 0 bases. Germline V gene data show CDR1 as MNHEY and CDR2 as SVGAGI. This CDR3 has 18 amino acids. The chain's CDR3 is CASSYSMALAVAKNIQYF. Written as DNA, the CDR3 is TGTGCCAGCAGTTACTCGATGGCACTAGCGGTAGCCAAAAACATTCAGTACTTC.

V and J are TRBV28 and TRBJ2-1; maybe TRBD2 (6 bases). The CDR3 runs 14 residues. Trimming removed 2 bases from V and 4 bases from J, with 9 bases in between. From germline, CDR1 is MDHEN and CDR2 SYDVKM. CDR3 in DNA: TGTGCCAGCAGTTTAGAGGGACTGTACAATGAGCAGTTCTTC. It translates to CASSLEGLYNEQFF.

This clonotype was recorded at least ten times. J is TRBJ1-6 and V is TRBV20-1, with D possibly matching TRBD1 (6 bases). CDR1 DFQATT and CDR2 SNEGSKA come from the germline V gene (reference sequence). V was cut by 6 bases and J by 3 bases, with 15 bases left in between. The CDR3 contains 15 residues. CDR3 protein: CSAQEARGYNSPLHF. DNA for the CDR3: TGCAGTGCCCAAGAAGCCAGGGGCTATAATTCACCCCTCCACTTT.

The rearrangement links TRBV12-3 or TRBV12-4 to TRBJ2-3; TRBD1 aligns across 8 bases. This CDR3 spans 14 amino acids. J gave up 3 bases and V 3 bases, and 2 bases lay outside the gene matches. The CDR3 loop is CASSLDRATDTQYF. As DNA, the CDR3 is TGTGCCAGCAGTTTGGACAGGGCGACAGATACGCAGTATTTT.

This clonotype was observed many times. V and J are TRBV20-1 and TRBJ2-1, with 13 bases lining up with TRBD2. V gave up 6 bases and J gave up 9 bases; unmatched junction bases: 14. Looked up from germline, CDR1 is DFQATT and CDR2 is SNEGSKA (reference sequence). The CDR3 covers 16 residues. The chain's CDR3 is CSATRTSGSVFGEQFF. CDR3 in DNA: TGCAGTGCCACCCGGACTAGCGGGAGCGTCTTTGGTGAGCAGTTCTTC.

This clonotype was picked up many times. The chain employs TRBV29-1 and TRBJ2-3; perhaps TRBD2 as D (5 bases). Germline V gene sequence: CDR1 SQVTM, CDR2 ANQGSEA. The CDR3 loop spans 13 amino acids. The V end was cut by 3 bases, the J end by 2 bases, with 9 bases between. CDR3 loop: CSVDERYTDTQYF. In nucleotides, the CDR3 is TGCAGCGTTGATGAGCGGTACACAGATACGCAGTATTTT.

Ten or more counts support this clonotype. CDR3 sequence: CASSTTGTTDVLTF. CDR3 in DNA: TGTGCCAGTAGTACTACCGGGACAACGGACGTCCTGACTTTC. The V and J genes are TRBV19 and TRBJ2-6; possibly TRBD1 for D (6 bases). The length of the CDR3 is 14 residues. CDR1 and CDR2 (germline): LNHDA, SQIVND (reference sequence). Trimming took 4 bases from V and 11 from J, leaving 15 bases between them.

This clonotype was picked up many times. The rearrangement joins TRBV29-1 to TRBJ2-2; D is unresolved. Trimming pared 2 bases from V and 2 bases from J, leaving 6 bases between. Germline V gene data show CDR1 as SQVTM and CDR2 as ANQGSEA. The CDR3 has 13 amino acids. This chain's CDR3 is CSVEKGNTGELFF. CDR3 DNA sequence: TGCAGCGTTGAAAAGGGAAACACCGGGGAGCTGTTTTTT.

This clonotype was seen ten or more times. The chain combines TRBV9 with TRBJ2-3; 9 bases are a match to TRBD2. The trim removed 4 bases at V and 0 bases at J, leaving 9 bases unmatched. This CDR3 is built from 17 residues. Germline-derived CDR1 and CDR2 are SGDLS and YYNGEE. For the CDR3, the DNA is TGTGCCAGCAGCCGAGACAGCGGGAGGCTTAGCACAGATACGCAGTATTTT. Translated: CASSRDSGRLSTDTQYF. Together with reference TRBV9 and TRBJ2-3, the CDR3 gives the full variable domain: DSGVTQTPKHLITATGQRVTLRCSPRSGDLSVYWYQQSLDQGLQFLIQYYNGEERAKGNILERFSAQQFPDLHSELNLSSLELGDSALYFCASSRDSGRLSTDTQYFGPGTRLTVL.

This clonotype was picked up many times. This chain links TRBV5-6 with TRBJ1-6, with 10 bases aligning to TRBD1. V trimming: 5 bases; J trimming: 5 bases; junction bases outside the gene matches: 4. This CDR3 spans 15 amino acids. Germline loops: CDR1 SGHDT, CDR2 YYEEEE. The CDR3 nucleotides read TGTGCCAGCAGTTCCGGGACAGGGGATAATTCACCCCTCCACTTT. Its translation: CASSSGTGDNSPLHF.